This T cell receptor beta chain was profiled in a study of cytomegalovirus exposure and HLA in healthy donors. PCR used 60 Vbeta primers and 13 Jbeta primers. The repertoire was sequenced with immunoSEQ multiplex PCR; TCRdb's copy has only in-frame clones and lacks some. The sample yields approximately 250,000 clones, 70% to 90% seen once. The receptor was isolated from a girl aged 2 to 9 in good health and CMV-seronegative. The sequenced sample was PBMCs.

CDR3 loop: CAIGLSEKLFF. CDR3 bases: TGTGCCATCGGGTTGAGTGAAAAACTGTTTTTT. This chain joins TRBV6-6 and TRBJ1-4; D unclear. There are 11 residues in the CDR3. From germline, CDR1 is MNHNY and CDR2 SVGAGI (reference sequence). Trimming cost V 10 bases and J 7 bases, with 10 bases left between them.